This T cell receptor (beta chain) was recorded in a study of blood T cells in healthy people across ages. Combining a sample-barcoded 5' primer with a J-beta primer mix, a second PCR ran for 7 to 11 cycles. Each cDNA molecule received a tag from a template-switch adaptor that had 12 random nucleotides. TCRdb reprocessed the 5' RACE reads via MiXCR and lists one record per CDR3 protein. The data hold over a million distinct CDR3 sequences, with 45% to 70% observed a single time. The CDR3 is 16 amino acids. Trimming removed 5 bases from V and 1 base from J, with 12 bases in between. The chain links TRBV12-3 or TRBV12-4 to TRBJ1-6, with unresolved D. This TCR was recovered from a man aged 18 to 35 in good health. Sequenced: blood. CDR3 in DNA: TGTGCCAGCAGTCCAGAGACCGGTTCCTATAATTCACCCCTCCACTTT. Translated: CASSPETGSYNSPLHF.